This is a list of T cell receptor beta chains from one sample in a study of OX40 agonist ivuxolimab in advanced cancers. Measured with immunoSEQ multiplex PCR; TCRdb has only the in-frame clones, and not every one. The sample holds around 21,000 clones, 83% seen once. Sequenced material: CD4+ or CD8+ T cells sorted from blood, taken in a trial of the OX40 agonist ivuxolimab. These receptors all stem from an adult with an advanced solid tumor such as melanoma, head and neck, liver or kidney cancer. The CDR3 runs from the conserved cysteine through the conserved F or W. Fields, in order: D gene, clone size, J gene, V gene, CDR3 protein, CDR3 DNA. D genes are given only for firm matches. Where a row states a size, it is once, few, many or the class of an expanded clone; other rows omit it.

d_gene: TRBD1; abundance: -; j_gene: TRBJ2-7; v_gene: TRBV5-6; CDR3aa: CASSLGQGHSYEQYF; CDR3nt: TGTGCCAGCAGCTTGGGACAGGGGCACTCCTACGAGCAGTACTTC
d_gene: -; abundance: -; j_gene: TRBJ1-5; v_gene: TRBV5-8; CDR3aa: CASSLAYRTYSNQPQHF; CDR3nt: TGTGCCAGCAGCTTGGCGTACAGAACCTATAGCAATCAGCCCCAGCATTTT
d_gene: TRBD2; abundance: -; j_gene: TRBJ2-1; v_gene: TRBV7-9; CDR3aa: CASSSRTSGRGDEQFF; CDR3nt: TGTGCCAGCAGCTCCCGGACTAGCGGGAGAGGGGATGAGCAGTTCTTC
d_gene: TRBD1; abundance: -; j_gene: TRBJ2-7; v_gene: TRBV7-4; CDR3aa: CASSSGTEEQYF; CDR3nt: TGTGCCAGCAGCTCCGGGACAGAAGAGCAGTACTTC
d_gene: TRBD2; abundance: -; j_gene: TRBJ2-7; v_gene: TRBV27; CDR3aa: CASSLSWGGSYEQYF; CDR3nt: TGTGCCAGCAGTTTATCGTGGGGGGGCTCCTACGAGCAGTACTTC
d_gene: -; abundance: -; j_gene: TRBJ2-7; v_gene: TRBV27; CDR3aa: CASSLAAGYEQYF; CDR3nt: TGTGCCAGCAGTTTGGCTGCGGGGTACGAGCAGTACTTC
d_gene: -; abundance: -; j_gene: TRBJ1-1; v_gene: TRBV28; CDR3aa: CASSFGSGVGSTEAFF; CDR3nt: -
d_gene: -; abundance: -; j_gene: TRBJ2-3; v_gene: TRBV27; CDR3aa: CASSIRLTDTQYF; CDR3nt: TGTGCCAGCAGTATAAGATTGACAGATACGCAGTATTTT
d_gene: -; abundance: -; j_gene: TRBJ2-7; v_gene: TRBV6-1; CDR3aa: CASRPGTYEQYF; CDR3nt: TGTGCCAGCAGACCGGGGACCTACGAGCAGTACTTC
d_gene: TRBD1; abundance: -; j_gene: TRBJ1-6; v_gene: TRBV27; CDR3aa: CASSPLTGSHNSPLHF; CDR3nt: TGTGCCAGCAGTCCGCTGACAGGGAGCCATAATTCACCCCTCCACTTT
d_gene: TRBD1; abundance: -; j_gene: TRBJ2-1; v_gene: TRBV5-1; CDR3aa: CASTRTGGYNEQFF; CDR3nt: TGCGCCAGCACCAGGACAGGGGGCTACAATGAGCAGTTCTTC
d_gene: -; abundance: -; j_gene: TRBJ1-5; v_gene: TRBV6-1; CDR3aa: CASRPKHHSNQPQHF; CDR3nt: TGTGCCAGCAGACCCAAGCATCATAGCAATCAGCCCCAGCATTTT
d_gene: -; abundance: few; j_gene: TRBJ1-5; v_gene: TRBV6-1; CDR3aa: CASSDGGGNQPQHF; CDR3nt: TGTGCCAGCAGCGACGGGGGGGGCAATCAGCCCCAGCATTTT
d_gene: -; abundance: -; j_gene: TRBJ1-5; v_gene: TRBV6-4; CDR3aa: CASSDLPGQPQHF; CDR3nt: TGTGCCAGCAGTGACTTACCAGGGCAGCCCCAGCATTTT
d_gene: -; abundance: -; j_gene: TRBJ2-6; v_gene: TRBV6-5; CDR3aa: CASSSRTSGANVLTF; CDR3nt: TGTGCCAGCAGCTCTCGAACCTCTGGGGCCAACGTCCTGACTTTC
d_gene: TRBD2; abundance: -; j_gene: TRBJ2-3; v_gene: TRBV9; CDR3aa: CASSASGRPPDTQYF; CDR3nt: TGTGCCAGCAGCGCTAGCGGGAGGCCCCCAGATACGCAGTATTTT
d_gene: -; abundance: -; j_gene: TRBJ1-4; v_gene: TRBV19; CDR3aa: CASSMEADYEKLFF; CDR3nt: TGTGCCAGTAGTATGGAGGCAGACTATGAAAAACTGTTTTTT
d_gene: TRBD2; abundance: few; j_gene: TRBJ2-1; v_gene: TRBV10-2; CDR3aa: CASSDQTSGDNEQFF; CDR3nt: TGCGCCAGCAGTGACCAGACTAGCGGGGACAATGAGCAGTTCTTC
d_gene: -; abundance: -; j_gene: TRBJ2-7; v_gene: TRBV7-6; CDR3aa: CASSPSGTVYEQYF; CDR3nt: TGTGCCAGCAGCCCCTCCGGGACGGTCTACGAGCAGTACTTC
d_gene: -; abundance: few; j_gene: TRBJ1-1; v_gene: TRBV27; CDR3aa: CASSTGGYTEAFF; CDR3nt: TGTGCCAGCAGTACCGGGGGGTACACTGAAGCTTTCTTT
d_gene: -; abundance: -; j_gene: TRBJ1-2; v_gene: TRBV20-1; CDR3aa: CSAQDTGYTF; CDR3nt: TGCAGTGCCCAGGACACCGGCTACACCTTC
d_gene: -; abundance: -; j_gene: TRBJ1-5; v_gene: TRBV5-6; CDR3aa: CASSLGGSNQPQHF; CDR3nt: TGTGCCAGCAGCTTGGGGGGTAGCAATCAGCCCCAGCATTTT
d_gene: -; abundance: -; j_gene: TRBJ2-7; v_gene: TRBV7-9; CDR3aa: CASSSTFYEQYF; CDR3nt: TGTGCCAGCAGCTCAACATTCTACGAGCAGTACTTC
d_gene: TRBD1; abundance: -; j_gene: TRBJ1-4; v_gene: TRBV5-1; CDR3aa: CASSGTGLGEKLFF; CDR3nt: TGCGCCAGCAGCGGGACAGGGTTGGGTGAAAAACTGTTTTTT
d_gene: TRBD2; abundance: -; j_gene: TRBJ2-3; v_gene: TRBV7-8; CDR3aa: CASSSPRGAGLADTQYF; CDR3nt: TGTGCCAGCAGCTCCCCAAGGGGAGCGGGGCTGGCAGATACGCAGTATTTT
d_gene: -; abundance: -; j_gene: TRBJ2-7; v_gene: TRBV18; CDR3aa: CASSPAGPAAAYEQYF; CDR3nt: TGTGCCAGCTCGCCAGCAGGGCCAGCGGCCGCCTACGAGCAGTACTTC
d_gene: -; abundance: -; j_gene: TRBJ2-6; v_gene: TRBV9; CDR3aa: CASSAHGANVLTF; CDR3nt: TGTGCCAGCAGCGCCCATGGGGCCAACGTCCTGACTTTC
d_gene: -; abundance: -; j_gene: TRBJ1-1; v_gene: TRBV30; CDR3aa: CACSIVGDRDTEAFF; CDR3nt: TGTGCCTGCTCTATCGTCGGGGATCGGGACACTGAAGCTTTCTTT
d_gene: -; abundance: -; j_gene: TRBJ2-1; v_gene: TRBV5-4; CDR3aa: CASSSRLSSYNEQFF; CDR3nt: TGTGCCAGCAGCTCCCGGTTGAGCTCCTACAATGAGCAGTTCTTC
d_gene: -; abundance: few; j_gene: TRBJ1-1; v_gene: TRBV29-1; CDR3aa: CSVDPWAEAFF; CDR3nt: TGCAGCGTTGACCCTTGGGCTGAAGCTTTCTTT
d_gene: -; abundance: -; j_gene: TRBJ1-4; v_gene: TRBV5-5; CDR3aa: CASSFSTTLYEKLFF; CDR3nt: TGTGCCAGCAGCTTTAGTACAACGCTTTATGAAAAACTGTTTTTT
d_gene: TRBD2; abundance: -; j_gene: TRBJ2-1; v_gene: TRBV5-4; CDR3aa: CASSLVAGPYNEQFF; CDR3nt: TGTGCCAGCAGCTTGGTAGCGGGGCCTTACAATGAGCAGTTCTTC
d_gene: TRBD1; abundance: few; j_gene: TRBJ2-7; v_gene: TRBV7-2; CDR3aa: CASSSGTEEQYF; CDR3nt: TGTGCCAGCAGCTCCGGGACAGAAGAGCAGTACTTC
d_gene: TRBD2; abundance: -; j_gene: TRBJ2-1; v_gene: TRBV6-4; CDR3aa: CASAEGRGGDEQFF; CDR3nt: TGTGCCAGCGCCGAGGGGCGGGGGGGCGATGAGCAGTTCTTC
d_gene: -; abundance: -; j_gene: TRBJ1-1; v_gene: TRBV5-1; CDR3aa: CASSLEGTLEAFF; CDR3nt: TGCGCCAGCAGCTTAGAGGGGACTCTTGAAGCTTTCTTT
d_gene: TRBD2; abundance: medium-sized; j_gene: TRBJ2-7; v_gene: TRBV4-1; CDR3aa: CASSQGGGSYEQYF; CDR3nt: TGCGCCAGCAGCCAAGGGGGGGGATCCTACGAGCAGTACTTC
d_gene: -; abundance: -; j_gene: TRBJ1-3; v_gene: TRBV7-2; CDR3aa: CASSSSTVAAGNTIYF; CDR3nt: TGTGCCAGCAGCTCTTCGACAGTTGCGGCTGGAAACACCATATATTTT
d_gene: -; abundance: once; j_gene: TRBJ2-5; v_gene: TRBV7-9; CDR3aa: CASSLARGSRETQYF; CDR3nt: TGTGCCAGCAGCTTAGCACGAGGAAGCAGGGAGACCCAGTACTTC
d_gene: -; abundance: -; j_gene: TRBJ1-1; v_gene: TRBV27; CDR3aa: CASRHGTLEAFF; CDR3nt: TGTGCCAGCAGGCATGGGACGCTCGAAGCTTTCTTT
d_gene: -; abundance: few; j_gene: TRBJ2-7; v_gene: TRBV28; CDR3aa: CASSTLTDSYEQYF; CDR3nt: TGTGCCAGCAGTACTTTGACAGACTCCTACGAGCAGTACTTC
d_gene: -; abundance: -; j_gene: TRBJ2-5; v_gene: TRBV27; CDR3aa: CASSLSTAEGTQYF; CDR3nt: TGTGCCAGCAGTTTAAGTACAGCAGAAGGGACCCAGTACTTC
d_gene: -; abundance: -; j_gene: TRBJ1-1; v_gene: TRBV6-1; CDR3aa: CASSEWGSAFF; CDR3nt: TGTGCCAGCAGTGAATGGGGAAGCGCTTTCTTT